This T cell receptor (beta chain) was retrieved from a study of blood T cell repertoires in COVID-19. Study details: COVID-19 samples from acute and convalescent phases originated in the United States, Italy and Spain. Nucleic acid was either cDNA or gDNA, and it came from T cells, B-cell-depleted T cells, or PBMCs.

How the authors handled the data: Nucleated cell counts were estimated from reference gene primer amplification. Repertoires were generated with immunoSEQ multiplex PCR, while TCRdb's copy carries only in-frame clones and drops some. The DNA was the basis for D and trimming; V, J and clone size are from that table. The repertoire includes 250,000 or so clones, approximately 90% of them detected once, and about 6.7% sits in the top ten. Germline V CDR1 and CDR2: SGDLS, YYNGEE. Trimming removed 7 bases from V and 0 bases from J, with 11 bases in between. The CDR3 sequence is 14 residues long. This sequence originates from a woman aged 30 to 39 with COVID-19, enrolled during active disease. Specimen: peripheral blood. The chain has TRBV9 and TRBJ1-3; the D is unclear. Written as DNA, the CDR3 is TGTGCCAGCCTTGACGGGAGCTCTGGAAACACCATATATTTT. This sequence encodes CASLDGSSGNTIYF.